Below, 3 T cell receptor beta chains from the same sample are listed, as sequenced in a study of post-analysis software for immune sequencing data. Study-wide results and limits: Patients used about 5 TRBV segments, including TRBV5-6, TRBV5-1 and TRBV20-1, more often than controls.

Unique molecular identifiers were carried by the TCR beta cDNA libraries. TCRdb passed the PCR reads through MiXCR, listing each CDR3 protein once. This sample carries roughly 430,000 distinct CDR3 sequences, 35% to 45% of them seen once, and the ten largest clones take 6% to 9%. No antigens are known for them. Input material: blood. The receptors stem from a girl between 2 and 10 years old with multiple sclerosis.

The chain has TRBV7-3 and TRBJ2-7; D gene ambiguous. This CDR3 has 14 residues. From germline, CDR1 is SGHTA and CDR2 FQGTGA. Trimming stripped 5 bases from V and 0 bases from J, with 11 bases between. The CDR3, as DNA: TGTGCCAGCAGCCCGACACGAGACTCCTACGAGCAGTACTTC. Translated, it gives CASSPTRDSYEQYF.

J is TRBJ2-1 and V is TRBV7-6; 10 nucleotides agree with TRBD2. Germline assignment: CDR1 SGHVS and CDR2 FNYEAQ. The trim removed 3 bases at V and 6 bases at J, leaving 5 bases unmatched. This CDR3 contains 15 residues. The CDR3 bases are TGTGCCAGCAGCTTTAGCGGGGGGAAGGTCAATGAGCAGTTCTTC. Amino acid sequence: CASSFSGGKVNEQFF.

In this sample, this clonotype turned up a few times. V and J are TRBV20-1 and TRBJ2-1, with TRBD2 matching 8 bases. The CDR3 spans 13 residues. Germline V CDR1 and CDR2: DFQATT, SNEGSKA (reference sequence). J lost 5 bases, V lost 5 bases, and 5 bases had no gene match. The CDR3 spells CSADGGGNNEQFF. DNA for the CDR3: TGCAGTGCTGACGGGGGGGGAAACAATGAGCAGTTCTTC.